A selection of T cell receptor beta chains follows, all from one sample in a study of blood T cell repertoires in COVID-19. Produced via immunoSEQ multiplex PCR; TCRdb's table is partial and in-frame only. This sample has under 95,000 clones, with approximately 90% found just once. The sample comprised peripheral blood. The receptors were sampled from a man aged 50 to 60 with COVID-19, enrolled during active disease. Both conserved end residues are trimmed from each CDR3.

TRBV29-1,TRBJ1-1,SVVGLKENTEAF
TRBV3-1/TRBV3-2,TRBJ2-1,ASRALDRGNEQF
TRBV7-9,TRBJ2-7,ASSFGTPIGVYEQY
TRBV29-1,TRBJ1-3,SVVVGRGNTIY
TRBV18,TRBJ2-1,ASSPPSSSGRGYNEQF
TRBV4-3,TRBJ1-4,ASSQWGQREEKLF
TRBV15,TRBJ2-4,ATSHRDRAKNIQY
TRBV6-5,TRBJ1-2,ASIRGLNYGYT
TRBV2,TRBJ2-3,ASRDRITDTQY
TRBV5-1,TRBJ2-1,ASSAWTSDKYNEQF
TRBV5-4,TRBJ1-6,ASNTGSNSPLH
TRBV6-5,TRBJ2-1,AIRSYLDSGEQF
TRBV28,TRBJ2-7,ASSLETGYYEQY
TRBV27,TRBJ1-2,ASTWTGGGYGYT
TRBV9,TRBJ2-1,ASSPGTGGHNEQF
TRBV4-1,TRBJ1-1,ASSQVSGNTEAF
TRBV11-2,TRBJ1-2,ASSSPVKAGARGYT
TRBV6-5,TRBJ2-6,ASRTALSGANVLT
TRBV5-1,TRBJ1-1,ASSSQGVNTEAF
TRBV18,TRBJ2-5,ASSPPAVQETQY
TRBV6-5,TRBJ1-1,ASSYTQGLEAF
TRBV5-1,TRBJ1-1,ASSLTWAAKAF
TRBV14,TRBJ2-3,ASSQDSAVSGRATQY
TRBV7-2,TRBJ1-4,ASSLTGGGADGGEKLF
TRBV19,TRBJ2-1,ASSIDRGNRGGQF
TRBV19,TRBJ2-2,ASTGTGGTGELF
TRBV5-1,TRBJ2-2,ASTVTNTGELF
TRBV7-8,TRBJ2-7,ASSSGTSGFYEQY
TRBV7-2,TRBJ1-2,ASSSRGGSGGYT
TRBV9,TRBJ2-2,ASSSGLAANTGELF
TRBV27,TRBJ2-3,ASSPKGLAERELHTQY
TRBV19,TRBJ2-1,ASSMASGNNEQF
TRBV7-3,TRBJ2-1,ASSLVRLADNEQF
TRBV10-3,TRBJ1-5,AISDPRTGRSH
TRBV5-1,TRBJ2-1,ASSSGLAGGDSYNEQF
TRBV19,TRBJ1-2,ASSMMGSNYGYT
TRBV24-1,TRBJ1-1,ATSDFQGEAF
TRBV9,TRBJ1-4,ASSPEGVEKLF
TRBV6-5,TRBJ1-4,ASSSQAGGTNEKLF
TRBV27,TRBJ2-6,ASTTGVGANVLT
TRBV28,TRBJ2-3,ASSRPTSPDTQY
TRBV5-1,TRBJ2-5,ASSLAGTSGTQETQY
TRBV5-1,TRBJ2-3,ASGTGREDTQY
TRBV6-6,TRBJ1-5,ASSPQKVTGVGGNQPQH
TRBV5-1,TRBJ1-3,ASREQGSGNTIY
TRBV24-1,TRBJ2-3,ATSVPAGVADTQY
TRBV19,TRBJ2-1,ASRPTSGSISEQF
TRBV19,TRBJ1-1,ASRIPGQGVTEAF
TRBV9,TRBJ2-3,ASSLTSGGRTDTQY
TRBV11-2,TRBJ2-1,ASSLDSGFSYNEQF
TRBV19,TRBJ2-2,ASSIGRSGELF
TRBV5-8,TRBJ2-1,ASSLMRSSYNEQF
TRBV28,TRBJ1-3,ASSFWGRGNTIY
TRBV6-2/TRBV6-3,TRBJ2-2,ASSSLGTGGEGELF
TRBV7-3,TRBJ2-7,ASSSQAGGYEQY
TRBV7-6,TRBJ2-1,ASSSLTGNVGDEQF
TRBV2,TRBJ1-1,ASSAGQKNTEAF
TRBV29-1,TRBJ2-2,STKQGAGELF
TRBV29-1,TRBJ2-3,SVSRTSGNTDTQY
TRBV15,TRBJ2-2,ATSRSGTGINTGELF